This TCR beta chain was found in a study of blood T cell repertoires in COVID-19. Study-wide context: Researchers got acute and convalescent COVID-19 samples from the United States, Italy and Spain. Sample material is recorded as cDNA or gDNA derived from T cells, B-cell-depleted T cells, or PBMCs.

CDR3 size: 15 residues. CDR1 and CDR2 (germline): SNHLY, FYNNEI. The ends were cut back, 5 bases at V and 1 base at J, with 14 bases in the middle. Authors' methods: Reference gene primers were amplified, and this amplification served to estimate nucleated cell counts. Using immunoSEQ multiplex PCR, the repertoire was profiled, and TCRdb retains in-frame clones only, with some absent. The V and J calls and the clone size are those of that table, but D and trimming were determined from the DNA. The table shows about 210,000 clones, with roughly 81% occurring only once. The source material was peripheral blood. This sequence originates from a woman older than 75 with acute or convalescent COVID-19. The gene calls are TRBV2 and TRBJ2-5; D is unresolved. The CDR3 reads CASSTLRKFQETQYF. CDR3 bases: TGTGCCAGCAGTACTTTGAGGAAGTTCCAAGAGACCCAGTACTTC.